The clone carrying this T cell receptor (beta chain) showed up many times. The antigen remains undetermined. CDR3 length: 13 residues. Trimming removed 4 bases at V and 8 bases at J, with 10 bases between. CDR1 and CDR2 from the germline V gene are SGHDT and YYEEEE. The record originates from a study of prognosis after radiotherapy for stage I lung cancer. Background on the study: The 10 to 15 male and several female patients were aged 53 to 84, median around 78 years. Radiotherapy: SBRT, 3 to 5 fractions, biologically effective dose at least 100 Gy.

Points from the study as a whole: Compared with a median of around 9,900 beforehand, unique TCR clone counts dropped to over 6,000 after stereotactic body radiation therapy.

Genomic DNA served as the source from which two-round multiplex PCR generated TCR beta CDR3 amplicons. Used in first-round PCR were primers specific to each TRBV and TRBJ gene. TCRdb ran MiXCR on the multiplex PCR reads and lists one entry per CDR3 protein. Of about 36,000 distinct CDR3 sequences listed, more than 30% were seen once; the top ten hold less than 30%. This specimen consisted of PBMCs, obtained before or after stereotactic body radiation therapy (not recorded which). The chain uses TRBV5-6 and TRBJ1-6; a possible D gene is TRBD1 (5 bases). The source of this sequence is a donor aged 50 or older with non-small cell lung cancer. DNA of the CDR3: TGTGCCAGCAGCGGCAGGGTGGATTCACCCCTCCACTTT. It encodes CASSGRVDSPLHF.